This entry concerns a single T cell receptor (beta chain). This clonotype was counted many times. Its antigen specificity is not known. No much larger clonotype is one base removed from it; base qualities were not supplied. Sequencing was carried out with an Illumina HiSeq 1500. The public reads were reprocessed in TCRdb via fastp at Q25 and MiXCR, keeping in-frame beta chains. Each CDR3 protein appears once, grouped with its most common genes and DNA. The sample yields around 300,000 distinct CDR3 sequences; around a tenth were counted once. The top ten hold around 4.1% of the sample. The entry originates in a study of T cell repertoires in cytomegalovirus infection (dated by TCRdb to about 2019). For the wider study: Donor HLA type was relevant to the analysis, because carriage of CMV infection together with the matching HLA type was indicated by public TCR beta signatures. On the study overall, not on this receptor specifically: In both this cohort and an independent cohort of some 380 donors, the cumulative frequency of public TCR beta family members distinguished carriers of CMV infection plus the relevant HLA type. In the ex vivo response, HLA-C-restricted CMV-specific TCR beta clonotypes were dominant, and in two of eight donors the single most frequent clonotype came from this HLA-C-restricted group.

The CDR3 starts with the cysteine, ends with the phenylalanine, and has 19 residues. The only DNA kept is the CDR3, 57 bases in frame from the first base. Trimming removed 5 bases from V and 2 bases from J; the gene matches leave 17 bases unexplained. The receptor chain draws on TRBV12-3 or TRBV12-4 and TRBJ1-5, with 8 central nucleotides matching TRBD1. The sequenced material came from PBMCs. The TCR comes from a human donor in good health (CMV status not recorded). Some clones in this sample may be carry-over from other donors' samples. The bases read TGTGCCAGCAGTCCGCAAGGCAGGGGGCACCCATTGGGCAATCAGCCCCAGCATTTT. This translates into CASSPQGRGHPLGNQPQHF.